The TCR beta chain described here comes from a study of beta chain features in type 1 diabetes (dated by TCRdb to 2017 to 2018). Regarding the study in general: No differences in mean age, gender distribution, total cell number or subset yield were found between patients and healthy donors. A total of under 120,000,000 sorted cells were examined across all samples, and RNA yield correlated strongly with the number of cells per subset. The study compared the TCRB repertoires of sorted circulating CD4+ T cell subsets in recently diagnosed type 1 diabetes patients with those in matched healthy donors. Whereas all 30 or so donors provided naive and central memory subsets, regulatory and stem cell-like memory subsets were isolated from just 8 patients and roughly 8 healthy donors.

Each donor gave one peripheral blood draw, about 110 mL on average, collected into heparinised tubes. A BD FACSAria II was used to sort naive, central memory, regulatory and stem cell-like memory CD4+ T cells with a panel that included CD45RO, CCR7, CD25, CD127, CD95 and CD27. A purity above 98% was achieved for all sorted populations. Right away, PBMCs were isolated by Lymphoprep density gradient centrifugation and were stained directly, with no culture step. So that batch effects would be minimized, each experiment stained and sorted samples in pairs, pairing one healthy donor with one patient. The entire amount of isolated RNA was reverse transcribed using the High Capacity cDNA Reverse Transcription Kit, so the sequenced TCRB transcripts were expressed ones. Deep immunoSEQ sequencing was performed on naive, central memory and regulatory T cell samples, with an average of around 3.4 million total reads per sample. After sorted cells were lysed in RLT buffer, RNA was extracted with DNase-treated RNeasy Micro or Mini kits, with the choice depending on cell number. To prevent cross-contamination, every cell subset was processed on its own, while patient and healthy donor samples were processed together. TCRB sequences were amplified from cDNA with the immunoSEQ multiplex PCR, producing 87-bp fragments spanning the CDR3 region. Sequencing of the amplicons was done on the Illumina HiSeq platform. In the authors' own workflow: PCR bias was corrected computationally using synthetic template baselines, and reads within Hamming distance 2 were collapsed, with unmergeable singletons discarded. Reads were aligned against IMGT so that V, D and J genes, CDR3 length and insertions or deletions at six rearrangement sites could be assigned. Within each subset, clonotype counts were normalized to sorted cell number, and only after that were true diversity and Gini coefficients computed with the tcR R package. Repertoire sharing was quantified using the overlap coefficient calculated on TCRB nucleotide sequences. TCRdb mirrors the immuneACCESS table, restricted to in-frame sequences. Some clones are absent from its copies; in checked studies, under half trace to an unresolved V gene, and the reason for the others is unknown. The V and J calls and clone size come from that table; D and trimming were worked out from the DNA. The sample table holds about 390,000 clones, of which 8.5% to 10% were seen once. Jointly, the top ten make up about 0.6% of the sample.

The study at large found these results: In all four CD4+ subsets, TCRB CDR3 length was moderately but significantly shorter in type 1 diabetes patients. PCR might favor shorter templates, but patient and control samples were amplified and corrected together, so any skew would affect both groups equally. The naive, central memory and regulatory TCRB repertoires appeared to resemble one another more closely among patients than among healthy donors. Fewer insertions and more nucleotide deletions at VDJ recombination sites were observed in patients with type 1 diabetes, implying thymic rearrangement abnormalities. HLA sub-analyses involved small numbers of individuals, so any influence of HLA type on TCRB rearrangement remained unresolved. Because cDNA was sequenced instead of genomic DNA, highly expressing activated cells could be over-represented, though the groups showed no difference in activation or CD3 levels.

In its sample, this clone was seen many times. Its antigen is still unknown. The input lacks base qualities; no much larger clone sits a single base away. Sequencing was done on a sample of central memory CD4+ T cells from blood. The receptor was derived from a man aged 30-40 years with type 1 diabetes.

The CDR3 region: CASSASSIAGLNNEQFF. The bases are TGTGCCAGCAGTGCCTCCTCAATAGCGGGGCTAAACAATGAGCAGTTCTTC. The chain employs TRBV6-4 and TRBJ2-1; TRBD2 lines up with 8 middle nucleotides. Spanning cysteine to phenylalanine, the CDR3 consists of 17 amino acids. CDR3 DNA is the only sequence kept; it has 51 bases, read in frame from the first base. The germline V gene yields MRHNA for CDR1 and SNTAGT for CDR2. V is pruned by 4 bases and J by 5 bases, leaving 13 bases of the junction without a gene match.